The text below deals with one T cell receptor (beta chain). This specimen belongs to a study of blood T cell repertoires in COVID-19. The germline V gene has CDR1 PRHDT and CDR2 FYEKMQ (reference sequence). This CDR3 region has 12 residues. Trimming removed 1 base at V and 9 bases at J, with 7 bases between. Sequenced by immunoSEQ multiplex PCR; TCRdb stores in-frame clones only, minus some. The sample contains some 180,000 clones, 78% of which appear only once. The sequenced material came from peripheral blood. This TCR was sampled from an elderly woman with active or convalescent COVID-19. The rearrangement links TRBV13 to TRBJ1-5; TRBD1 might be the D (5 bases). The CDR3 reads CASSLAGGPQHF. The CDR3 DNA follows: TGTGCCAGCAGCTTAGCGGGGGGGCCCCAGCATTTT.